This TCR beta chain was observed in a study of blood T cells in healthy people across ages (dated by TCRdb to 2013 to 2016). Background for the entire study: In model experiments, roughly one uniquely barcoded TCR beta cDNA molecule per two T cells was captured by template switching. Two additional independent replicas of 1 million unique cDNA reads from the same blood draw were analyzed for two donors (one aged 18 to 29 and one aged 80 or older). Using deep sequencing normalized with unique cDNA molecular identifiers, the study measured how TCR beta repertoire diversity changes with age. Donors were grouped into four age groups: young (average approximately 15 years), middle-aged (around 39), aged (around 66) and long-lived (around 80). To avoid experimental bias, donors of different ages were spread randomly across the sequencing lanes.

Reading the germline V gene (reference sequence) gives CDR1 LGHDT and CDR2 YNNKEL. Including cysteine and phenylalanine, the CDR3 has 14 amino acids. Just the 42-base CDR3 DNA is kept, in frame starting at base 1. Trimming at the junction amounts to 0 bases on V and 8 bases on J, and the germline ends lie 13 bases apart. What the research found in general, with its limitations: Donor CMV infection status was unknown, potentially confounding age-related changes in expanded clonotypes. A strong correlation was found between observed TCR beta diversity and the percentage of naive T cells measured by flow cytometry. Conclusive comparison of naive and antigen-experienced compartments was prevented by the profiling of bulk unsorted PBMCs. Estimates of total diversity from one million sequenced T cells were regarded as lower bounds and underestimates. As age increased, observed TCR beta diversity per million T cells dropped in a roughly linear way, and a significant reduction was already evident by age about 40. The long-lived group showed more naive CD4+ T cells, fewer expanded clones and increased TCR diversity than the aged group, suggesting age selection.

Library preparation employed 5' RACE. Instrument on record: Illumina HiSeq 2500. A second PCR of about 6 to 11 cycles was performed with a sample-barcoded 5' primer and a J-beta primer mix. Each TCR beta cDNA molecule received a unique molecular identifier from a template-switch 5' adaptor carrying 12 random nucleotides. Each sample yielded at least 3 million CDR3-containing paired-end reads. First-strand cDNA synthesis was performed from all RNA using the Mint cDNA synthesis kit, with priming by a TRBC-specific oligonucleotide. All cDNA was treated with uracil-DNA glycosylase and then went through a first 18-cycle PCR with the universal primers M1SS and BC2_uni_R. The paper's processing steps were these. Normalization of each sample was performed by random selection of 1 million high-quality reads, each carrying a distinct molecular identifier. Reads with shared molecular identifiers were discarded instead of being binned into consensus sequences. MiTCR, set to a Q25 quality threshold and the strictest error-elimination algorithm, was used for CDR3 identification, clonotype clustering and error correction. A nonparametric unseen species model with Euler transformation was used to estimate lower-bound total TCR beta diversity. In-frame beta chains were kept once TCRdb had trimmed the public reads at Q25 with fastp and called clones with MiXCR. Rows are unified per CDR3 protein, each entry keeping the most common DNA and genes. The authors' filters were not applied to this entry. Within this sample are 700,000 to 850,000 distinct CDR3 sequences, with about 53% of them counted one time only. The ten largest make up 40% to 50% of the sample.

The roughly 38 donors, aged about 6 to 95 years, were systemically healthy Caucasian individuals from Russia. Each donor gave roughly 11 milliliters of peripheral blood, drawn into EDTA-treated Vacutainer tubes. Ficoll-Paque density-gradient centrifugation was used to isolate PBMCs, with at least 6 million obtained per sample. Trizol reagent was used to extract total RNA from PBMCs, with at least 5 micrograms per sample. For every donor, flow cytometry on a PBMC aliquot measured the percentage of naive CD45RAhigh/CD27high T cells. A note on this clonotype: What this receptor recognizes is not known. Per-base quality was not reported, and no clone a single base away is much larger than it.

This chain joins TRBV3-1 to TRBJ1-2; the D gene remains uncertain. Source material: blood. This sequence was found in a man older than 75 in good health. This receptor has the CDR3 CASSQDVGNGGYTF. In nucleotides, the sequence is TGTGCCAGCAGCCAAGATGTAGGGAACGGAGGCTACACCTTC.